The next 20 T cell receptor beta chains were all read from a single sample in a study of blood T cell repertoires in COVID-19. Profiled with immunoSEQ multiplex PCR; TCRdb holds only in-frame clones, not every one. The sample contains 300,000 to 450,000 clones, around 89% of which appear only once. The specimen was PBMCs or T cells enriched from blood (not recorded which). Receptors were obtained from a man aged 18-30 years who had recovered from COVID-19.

CDR3 DNA sequence: TGTGCCAGCAGTCGCTCAGGGAGGACCTATTCACCCCTCCACTTT. Its translation: CASSRSGRTYSPLHF. The rearrangement uses TRBV28 and TRBJ1-6, with D maybe TRBD1 (5 bases). Germline-derived CDR1 and CDR2 are MDHEN and SYDVKM. The CDR3 sequence is 15 residues long. Deletions cut 5 bases from V and 8 bases from J, with 16 bases between.

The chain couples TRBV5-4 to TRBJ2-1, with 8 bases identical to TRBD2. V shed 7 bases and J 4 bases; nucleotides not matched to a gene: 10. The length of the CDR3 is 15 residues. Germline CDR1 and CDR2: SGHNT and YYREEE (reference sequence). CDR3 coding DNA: TGTGCCAGCGCTCTCGGGGGGGCCAATTACAATGAGCAGTTCTTC. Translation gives CASALGGANYNEQFF.

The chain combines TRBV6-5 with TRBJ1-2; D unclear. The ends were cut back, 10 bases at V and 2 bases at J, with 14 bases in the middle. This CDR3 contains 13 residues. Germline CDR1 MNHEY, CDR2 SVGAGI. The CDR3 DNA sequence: TGTGCCATCGCGAACGAGTACAACTATGGCTACACCTTC. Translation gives CAIANEYNYGYTF.

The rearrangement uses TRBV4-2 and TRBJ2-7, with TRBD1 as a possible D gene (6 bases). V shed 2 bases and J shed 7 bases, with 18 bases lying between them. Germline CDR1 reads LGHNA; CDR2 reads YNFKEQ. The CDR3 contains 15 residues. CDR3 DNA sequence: TGTGCCAGCAGCCAACCAGGGGTGTCGTCGGGGGAGCAGTACTTC. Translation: CASSQPGVSSGEQYF.

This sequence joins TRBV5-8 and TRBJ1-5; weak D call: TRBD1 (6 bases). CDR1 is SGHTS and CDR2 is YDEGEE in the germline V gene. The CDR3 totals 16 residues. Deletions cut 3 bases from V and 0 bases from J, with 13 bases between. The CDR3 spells CASSSKQGSSNQPQHF. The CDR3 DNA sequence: TGTGCCAGCAGCTCCAAACAGGGAAGTAGCAATCAGCCCCAGCATTTT.

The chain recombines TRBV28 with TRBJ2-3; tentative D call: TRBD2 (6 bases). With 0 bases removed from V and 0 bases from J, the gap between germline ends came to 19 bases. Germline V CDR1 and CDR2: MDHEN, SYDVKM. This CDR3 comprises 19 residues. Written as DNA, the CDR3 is TGTGCCAGCAGTTTATGGGGACTGGCCTCCGGATTTAGCACAGATACGCAGTATTTT. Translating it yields CASSLWGLASGFSTDTQYF.

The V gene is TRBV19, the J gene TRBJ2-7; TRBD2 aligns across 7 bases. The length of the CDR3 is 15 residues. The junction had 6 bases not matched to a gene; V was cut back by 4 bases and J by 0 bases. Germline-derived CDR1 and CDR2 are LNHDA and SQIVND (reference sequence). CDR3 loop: CASSRGTTSSYEQYF. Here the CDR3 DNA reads TGTGCCAGTAGTAGAGGGACTACGAGCTCCTACGAGCAGTACTTC.

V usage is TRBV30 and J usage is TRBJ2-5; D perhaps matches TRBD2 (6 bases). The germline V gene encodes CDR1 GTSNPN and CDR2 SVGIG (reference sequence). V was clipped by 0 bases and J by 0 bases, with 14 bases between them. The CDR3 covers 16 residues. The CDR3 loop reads CAWSVFFGGNQETQYF. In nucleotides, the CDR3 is TGTGCCTGGAGTGTATTTTTCGGGGGAAACCAAGAGACCCAGTACTTC.

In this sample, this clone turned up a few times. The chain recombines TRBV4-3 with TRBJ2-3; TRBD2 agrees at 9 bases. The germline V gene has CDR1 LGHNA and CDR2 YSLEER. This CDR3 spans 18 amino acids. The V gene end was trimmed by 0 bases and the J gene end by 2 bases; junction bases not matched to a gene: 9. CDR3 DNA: TGCGCCAGCAGCCAAGATGAACCGCTAGCGGGGCCCACAGATACGCAGTATTTT. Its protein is CASSQDEPLAGPTDTQYF.

Written as DNA, the CDR3 is TGTGCCGTAGCTCAGGGGGATGGCTATGGCTACACCTTC. Protein sequence: CAVAQGDGYGYTF. V and J are TRBV3-1 (or the pseudogene TRBV3-2) and TRBJ1-2, with TRBD1 identical over 7 bases. CDR1 and CDR2 (germline): LGHDT, YNNKEL (reference sequence). The CDR3 loop spans 13 amino acids. Unmatched junction bases numbered 10, after V lost 11 bases and J lost 4 bases.

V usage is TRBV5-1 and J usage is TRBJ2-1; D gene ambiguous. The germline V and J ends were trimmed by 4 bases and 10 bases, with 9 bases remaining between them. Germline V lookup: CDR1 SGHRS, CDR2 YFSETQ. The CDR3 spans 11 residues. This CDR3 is CASSPAKEQFF. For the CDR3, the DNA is TGCGCCAGCAGCCCAGCGAAAGAGCAGTTCTTC.

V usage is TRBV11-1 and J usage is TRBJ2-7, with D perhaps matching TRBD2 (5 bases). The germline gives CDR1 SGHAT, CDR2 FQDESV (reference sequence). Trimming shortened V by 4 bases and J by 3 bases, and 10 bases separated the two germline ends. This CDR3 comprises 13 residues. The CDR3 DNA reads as TGTGCCAGCAGCTCCGGACGGGACTACGAGCAGTACTTC. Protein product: CASSSGRDYEQYF.

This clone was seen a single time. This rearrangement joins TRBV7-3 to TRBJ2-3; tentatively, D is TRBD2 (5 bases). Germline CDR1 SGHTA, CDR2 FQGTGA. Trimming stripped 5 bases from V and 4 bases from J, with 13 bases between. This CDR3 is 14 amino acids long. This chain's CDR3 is CASSPGLGADTQYF. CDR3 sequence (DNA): TGTGCCAGCAGCCCCGGACTTGGGGCAGATACGCAGTATTTT.

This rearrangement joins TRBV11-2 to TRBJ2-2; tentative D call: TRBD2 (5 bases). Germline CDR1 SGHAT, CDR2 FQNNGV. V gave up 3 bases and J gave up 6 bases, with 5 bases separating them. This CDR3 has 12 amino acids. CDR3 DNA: TGTGCCAGCAGCTTGCGGGCCGGGGAGCTGTTTTTT. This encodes CASSLRAGELFF.

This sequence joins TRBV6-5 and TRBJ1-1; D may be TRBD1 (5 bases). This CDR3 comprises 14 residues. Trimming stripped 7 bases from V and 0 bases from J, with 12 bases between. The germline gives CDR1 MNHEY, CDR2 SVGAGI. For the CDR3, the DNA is TGTGCCAGCACTATGGGACTAATGAACACTGAAGCTTTCTTT. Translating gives CASTMGLMNTEAFF.

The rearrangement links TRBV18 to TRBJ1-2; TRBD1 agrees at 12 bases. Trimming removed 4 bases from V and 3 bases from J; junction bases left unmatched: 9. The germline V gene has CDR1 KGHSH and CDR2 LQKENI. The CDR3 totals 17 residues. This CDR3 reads CASSQGTGGVMDYGYTF. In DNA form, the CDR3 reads TGTGCCAGCTCACAAGGGACAGGGGGCGTGATGGACTATGGCTACACCTTC.

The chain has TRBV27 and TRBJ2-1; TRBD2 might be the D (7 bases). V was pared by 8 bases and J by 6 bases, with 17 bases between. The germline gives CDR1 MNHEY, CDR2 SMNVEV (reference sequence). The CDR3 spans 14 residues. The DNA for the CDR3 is TGTGCCAGCCGTGCGGGGAGGGGGGGCAATGAGCAGTTCTTC. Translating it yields CASRAGRGGNEQFF.

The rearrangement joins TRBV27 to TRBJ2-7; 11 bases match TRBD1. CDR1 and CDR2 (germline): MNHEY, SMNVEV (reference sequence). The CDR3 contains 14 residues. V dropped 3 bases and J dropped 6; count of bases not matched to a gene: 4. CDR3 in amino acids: CASSFGQGAGEQYF. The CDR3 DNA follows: TGTGCCAGCAGTTTCGGACAGGGGGCGGGCGAGCAGTACTTC.

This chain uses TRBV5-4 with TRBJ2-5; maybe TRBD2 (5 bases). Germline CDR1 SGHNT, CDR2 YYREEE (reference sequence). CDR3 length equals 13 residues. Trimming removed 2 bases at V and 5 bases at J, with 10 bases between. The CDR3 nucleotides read TGTGCCAGCAGCTTCGGGGTCCCCGAGACCCAGTACTTC. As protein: CASSFGVPETQYF.

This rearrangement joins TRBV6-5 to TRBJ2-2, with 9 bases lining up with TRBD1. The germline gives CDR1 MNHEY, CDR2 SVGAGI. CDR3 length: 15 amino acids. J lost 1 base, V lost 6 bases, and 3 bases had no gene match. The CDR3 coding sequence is TGTGCCAGCAGCCCGACAGGGGGGAACACCGGGGAGCTGTTTTTT. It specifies CASSPTGGNTGELFF.